Below are 15 T cell receptor beta chains sequenced from a single sample in a study of shared clonotypes between healthy human individuals. As defined, naive CD8 cells were CD45RO-negative and positively selected for CCR7, with terminally differentiated effector memory CD45RA+ cells excluded. Repertoires were generated with immunoSEQ multiplex PCR, while TCRdb's copy carries only in-frame clones and drops some. This sample has about 2 million clones; about 95% occur once, and the top ten carry roughly 1%. Sequencing was carried out using naive CD8+ T cells sorted from blood. The source is a young man in good health.

V and J are TRBV6-1 and TRBJ2-7, with D perhaps TRBD1 (6 bases). V lost 6 bases and J 5 bases, leaving 20 bases between the germline ends. CDR3 length: 15 amino acids. In germline, CDR1 is MNHNS, CDR2 SASEGT. CDR3 protein: CASSRYPGQSDEQYF. The CDR3 nucleotides read TGTGCCAGCAGCCGCTATCCGGGACAATCAGACGAGCAGTACTTC.

CDR3 loop: CASRPIAAAYEQYF. In DNA form, the CDR3 reads TGTGCCAGCAGACCCATAGCGGCGGCCTACGAGCAGTACTTC. V is TRBV7-2 and J is TRBJ2-7; a possible D gene is TRBD2 (6 bases). Trimming stripped 6 bases from V and 2 bases from J, with 14 bases between. CDR3 length equals 14 residues. The V gene's germline CDR1 is SGHTA and CDR2 FQGNSA.

This clone was observed a single time. Here the CDR3 DNA reads TGTGCCAGCAGCCCCGGGACAGACCTCTACAATGAGCAGTTCTTC. Its translation: CASSPGTDLYNEQFF. The V gene is TRBV9, the J gene TRBJ2-1; 7 nucleotides align to TRBD1. Trimming took 4 bases from V and 3 from J; bases not matched to a gene: 7. This CDR3 has 15 amino acids. Germline assignment: CDR1 SGDLS and CDR2 YYNGEE.

In this sample, this clone turned up once. The chain carries TRBV4-1 and TRBJ2-2; D not certain. Per the germline V gene, CDR1 is MGHRA and CDR2 is YSYEKL. The CDR3 consists of 14 residues. The germline V and J ends were trimmed by 4 bases and 2 bases, with 8 bases remaining between them. The CDR3 DNA reads TGCGCCAGCAGCCCTGACTTCAACACCGGGGAGCTGTTTTTT. Translation gives CASSPDFNTGELFF.

The CDR3 coding sequence is TGTGCCAGCAGCCAGGGGGAGCAAGAGACCCAGTACTTC. Its translation: CASSQGEQETQYF. J is TRBJ2-5 and V is TRBV6-5; the match to TRBD1 covers 7 bases. Germline CDR1 reads MNHEY; CDR2 reads SVGAGI. Trimming at V came to 6 bases and at J to 2 bases, leaving 3 bases not matched to a gene. This CDR3 contains 13 residues.

The chain combines TRBV11-2 with TRBJ2-5; D gene uncertain. The ends were cut back, 6 bases at V and 2 bases at J, with 16 bases in the middle. This CDR3 spans 15 amino acids. Germline CDR1 SGHAT, CDR2 FQNNGV. The CDR3 DNA sequence: TGTGCCAGCAGTTCTTGGTCCGTAGATCAAGAGACCCAGTACTTC. It translates to CASSSWSVDQETQYF.

CDR3 region: CASSPPVGFDEQFF. The CDR3 DNA sequence: TGTGCCAGCAGCCCCCCCGTCGGGTTCGATGAGCAGTTCTTC. The V call is TRBV5-6, the J call TRBJ2-1; D gene ambiguous. This CDR3 region has 14 residues. Germline V gene data show CDR1 as SGHDT and CDR2 as YYEEEE. V was shortened by 4 bases and J by 8 bases, with 16 bases between the two germline ends.

The V call is TRBV9, the J call TRBJ2-7; weak D call: TRBD2 (5 bases). The V gene lost 0 bases and the J gene lost 3 bases, with 13 bases spanning the gap. CDR1 and CDR2 from the germline V gene are SGDLS and YYNGEE. The CDR3 consists of 15 residues. This chain's CDR3 is CASSVEASSYYEQYF. CDR3 in DNA: TGTGCCAGCAGCGTAGAGGCTAGCTCTTACTACGAGCAGTACTTC.

This sequence joins TRBV4-1 and TRBJ2-7; either TRBD1 or TRBD2 may fit D (5 bases each). Looked up from germline, CDR1 is MGHRA and CDR2 is YSYEKL. The V end lost 1 base, the J end lost 1 base, and 14 bases lay between the germline ends. The CDR3 is 16 residues long. The CDR3 region is CASSQGPLGASYEQYF. CDR3 sequence (DNA): TGCGCCAGCAGCCAAGGCCCACTAGGGGCTTCCTACGAGCAGTACTTC.

This chain links TRBV27 with TRBJ2-3; 14 positions match TRBD2. The CDR3 is made up of 18 amino acids. Germline CDR1 and CDR2: MNHEY and SMNVEV (reference sequence). J was trimmed by 3 bases and V by 6 bases; bases with no gene match: 11. The CDR3 DNA reads as TGTGCCAGCAGCGCCTTGGGACTAGCGGGAGCGAGTACAGATACGCAGTATTTT. It codes for CASSALGLAGASTDTQYF.

Remarks on this clone: The identical CDR3 is also encoded by other nucleotide sequences in the sample. The chain combines TRBV30 with TRBJ2-3; maybe TRBD2 (6 bases). CDR3 length: 13 amino acids. Between the trimmed V and J ends, which lost 0 bases and 6 bases, there was a span of 10 bases. The germline CDR1 and CDR2 sequences are GTSNPN and SVGIG (reference sequence). Here the CDR3 reads CAWSVTGGDTQYF. As DNA, the CDR3 is TGTGCCTGGAGTGTCACCGGAGGGGATACGCAGTATTTT.

This clone has a single count. The rearrangement links TRBV7-9 to TRBJ2-7; 8 nucleotides match TRBD2. The germline gives CDR1 SEHNR, CDR2 FQNEAQ (reference sequence). This CDR3 has 17 residues. The V gene end was trimmed by 6 bases and the J gene end by 2 bases; junction bases not matched to a gene: 15. The CDR3 sequence is CASSSNLAGGGPYEQYF. The CDR3 nucleotides read TGTGCCAGCAGTTCTAATTTAGCCGGGGGGGGCCCCTACGAGCAGTACTTC.

The genes are TRBV12-2 and TRBJ1-3; no check of the table's D call, TRBD1, against the DNA was made. TRBV12-2 corresponds to a pseudogene. This CDR3 is 20 amino acids long. CDR3 nucleotide sequence: TGTGCAAGTCGGCAAAGAACGGTCCGGGACAGGGGAGAGGGTGGAAACACCATATATTTT. Its translation is CASRQRTVRDRGEGGNTIYF.

The V and J genes are TRBV6-1 and TRBJ1-1; D is undetermined. V lost 6 bases and J 0 bases, leaving 14 bases between the germline ends. Germline V CDR1 and CDR2: MNHNS, SASEGT. This CDR3 is built from 15 residues. In nucleotides, the CDR3 is TGTGCCAGCAGAGCTATTGACGCCATGAACACTGAAGCTTTCTTT. This sequence encodes CASRAIDAMNTEAFF.

The chain joins TRBV27 to TRBJ2-3, with D hard to call. The CDR3 spans 14 residues. Trimming took off 3 bases at V and 4 bases at J, with 11 bases between the two ends. In germline, CDR1 is MNHEY, CDR2 SMNVEV (reference sequence). The CDR3 region is CASSFNGGADTQYF. CDR3 nucleotide sequence: TGTGCCAGCAGTTTCAATGGTGGGGCAGATACGCAGTATTTT.